Each of the 12 T cell receptor beta chains below was sequenced from the same sample in a study of T cells in Graves' hyperthyroidism and ophthalmopathy. Template material for amplifying TCR beta CDR3 regions consisted of RNA transcripts. In the first-round RT-PCR of the TCR CDR3, the HTBI primer set was used. MiXCR was run by TCRdb on the multiplex PCR reads, yielding one entry per CDR3 protein. The table has approximately 420,000 distinct CDR3 sequences, around 13% seen once. Sequenced material: blood. These receptors were taken from a woman younger than 35 with Graves' hyperthyroidism.

V gene TRBV6-1 combines with J gene TRBJ2-4, with 7 bases identical to TRBD2. V dropped 7 bases and J dropped 6; count of bases not matched to a gene: 15. The CDR3 spans 16 residues. Germline CDR1 is MNHNS and CDR2 is SASEGT. The CDR3, as DNA: TGTGCCAGCACCCTAGCGGAGGTTGATTTAGGAAACATTCAGTACTTC. Amino acids: CASTLAEVDLGNIQYF.

The rearrangement uses TRBV5-1 and TRBJ2-1, with D unclear. CDR3 length equals 17 residues. V was shortened by 2 bases and J by 0 bases, with 15 bases between the two germline ends. The V gene's germline CDR1 is SGHRS and CDR2 YFSETQ. For the CDR3, the DNA is TGCGCCAGCAGCTTTGGTGCCAAAACCGGCTCCTACAATGAGCAGTTCTTC. Translated, it gives CASSFGAKTGSYNEQFF.

This clonotype was picked up many times. The genes are TRBV29-1 and TRBJ1-1; D unclear. V shed 6 bases and J shed 0 bases, with 5 bases lying between them. The CDR3 is made up of 11 amino acids. The V gene's germline CDR1 is SQVTM and CDR2 ANQGSEA. The DNA for the CDR3 is TGCAGCGTATTGGTGAACACTGAAGCTTTCTTT. Amino acid sequence: CSVLVNTEAFF.

The chain links TRBV6-1 to TRBJ1-1; D uncertain. Trimming pared 8 bases from V and 1 base from J, leaving 11 bases between. CDR1 MNHNS and CDR2 SASEGT come from the germline V gene. The length of the CDR3 is 13 residues. The CDR3 region is CASLERGNTEAFF. The DNA for the CDR3 is TGTGCCAGCCTGGAGCGGGGGAACACTGAAGCTTTCTTT.

The rearrangement links TRBV5-4 to TRBJ2-2, with no clear D. CDR1 is SGHNT and CDR2 is YYREEE in the germline V gene (reference sequence). The V end was cut by 1 base, the J end by 3 bases, with 4 bases between. The CDR3 is made up of 13 amino acids. This CDR3 reads CASSLYYTGELFF. The DNA for the CDR3 is TGTGCCAGCAGCTTGTATTACACCGGGGAGCTGTTTTTT.

Many counts were recorded for this clonotype. The chain couples TRBV20-1 to TRBJ2-7; D may match TRBD1 or TRBD2 (5 bases each). The germline CDR1 and CDR2 sequences are DFQATT and SNEGSKA (reference sequence). The V gene lost 6 bases and the J gene lost 0 bases, with 18 bases spanning the gap. This CDR3 comprises 15 residues. The CDR3 nucleotides are TGCAGTGCGGGTGGTGGGGGAAGCGGCTCCTACGAGCAGTACTTC. It translates to CSAGGGGSGSYEQYF.

This clonotype was counted many times. V is TRBV7-9 and J is TRBJ2-3; D is possibly TRBD1 (6 bases). Per the germline V gene, CDR1 is SEHNR and CDR2 is FQNEAQ (reference sequence). The V and J ends lost 6 bases and 4 bases respectively, with 11 bases between them. The CDR3 length is 13 residues. CDR3 coding DNA: TGTGCCAGCAGAAGACAGGACCCAGATACGCAGTATTTT. As protein: CASRRQDPDTQYF.

The table lists this clonotype with many counts. The chain has TRBV20-1 and TRBJ1-2; a weak D match, TRBD1 (6 bases). Per the germline V gene, CDR1 is DFQATT and CDR2 is SNEGSKA (reference sequence). CDR3 length equals 17 residues. V dropped 5 bases and J dropped 4 bases, with 26 bases sitting between them. The DNA for the CDR3 is TGCAGTGCTCCCTTGGTGGACAGTTTTACCTACCGCTATGGCTACACCTTC. Translated, it gives CSAPLVDSFTYRYGYTF.

This clonotype occurred many times. The rearrangement joins TRBV11-2 to TRBJ2-7; a weak D match, TRBD1 (5 bases). Germline assignment: CDR1 SGHAT and CDR2 FQNNGV. The length of the CDR3 is 15 residues. Trimming removed 1 base from V and 1 base from J, with 11 bases in between. The CDR3 loop reads CASSLAWGVSYEQYF. The CDR3 nucleotides read TGTGCCAGCAGCTTAGCCTGGGGCGTTTCCTACGAGCAGTACTTC.

This clonotype came up a few times. The V gene is TRBV15, the J gene TRBJ2-1, with 9 nucleotides matching TRBD1. The CDR3 loop spans 16 amino acids. V gave up 1 base and J gave up 9 bases; unmatched junction bases: 10. Germline V gene lookup returns CDR1 LNHNV and CDR2 YYDKDF (reference sequence). This CDR3 is CATSRGGQGSGSEQFF. The CDR3 nucleotides are TGTGCCACCAGCAGAGGGGGACAGGGTTCGGGGAGTGAGCAGTTCTTC.

This clonotype was picked up a small number of times. The chain couples TRBV5-1 to TRBJ2-1; D not certain. Trimming took off 1 base at V and 9 bases at J, with 11 bases between the two ends. The CDR3 spans 13 residues. The V gene's germline CDR1 is SGHRS and CDR2 YFSETQ. Here the CDR3 reads CASSLPGISEQFF. The DNA for the CDR3 is TGCGCCAGCAGCTTGCCTGGGATAAGTGAGCAGTTCTTC.

This clonotype was observed many times. The chain links TRBV6-1 to TRBJ1-4, with 7 bases aligning to TRBD1. CDR1 is MNHNS, CDR2 SASEGT, per germline. Trimming removed 6 bases from V and 8 bases from J; junction bases left unmatched: 9. The CDR3 spans 14 residues. CDR3 DNA sequence: TGTGCCAGCAGCTCGACAGGGAGGGGGGAAAAACTGTTTTTT. It encodes CASSSTGRGEKLFF.